What follows are 27 T cell receptor beta chains derived from one specimen sequenced in a study of shared clonotypes between healthy human individuals. Repertoires were generated with immunoSEQ multiplex PCR, while TCRdb's copy carries only in-frame clones and drops some. The sample holds 800,000 to 1,200,000 clones, around three quarters seen once. What was sequenced was memory CD4+ T cells from PBMCs. Subset reported: CD45RA-negative fraction. These receptors came from a young man in good health. Some clones in this sample may be carry-over from other donors' samples.

This clone was found a few times. The chain is built from TRBV15 and TRBJ2-5; 13 bases are a match to TRBD2. CDR1 LNHNV and CDR2 YYDKDF come from the germline V gene (reference sequence). V shed 4 bases and J 4 bases; nucleotides not matched to a gene: 6. The CDR3 covers 16 residues. This CDR3 is CATSTGLAGDGETQYF. CDR3 sequence (DNA): TGTGCCACCAGCACCGGACTAGCGGGAGATGGAGAGACCCAGTACTTC.

The chain has TRBV30 and TRBJ2-3; D is undetermined. V was pared by 2 bases and J by 3 bases, with 9 bases between. Germline lookup yields CDR1 GTSNPN and CDR2 SVGIG (reference sequence). The CDR3 sequence is 13 residues long. The CDR3 DNA sequence: TGTGCCTGGAGTCCCCTAGTAACAGATACGCAGTATTTT. It translates to CAWSPLVTDTQYF.

This clone was observed a few times. The V call is TRBV18, the J call TRBJ2-3, with TRBD1 as a possible D gene (5 bases). V shed 2 bases and J shed 0 bases, with 9 bases lying between them. The germline gives CDR1 KGHSH, CDR2 LQKENI. The CDR3 spans 15 residues. In DNA, the CDR3 is TGTGCCAGCTCACCATTTGGGGCCAGCACAGATACGCAGTATTTT. Its translation is CASSPFGASTDTQYF. Together with reference TRBV18 and TRBJ2-3, the CDR3 gives the full variable domain: NAGVMQNPRHLVRRRGQEARLRCSPMKGHSHVYWYRQLPEEGLKFMVYLQKENIIDESGMPKERFSAEFPKEGPSILRIQQVVRGDSAAYFCASSPFGASTDTQYFGPGTRLTVL.

The chain couples TRBV29-1 to TRBJ1-2; 7 bases align to TRBD1. This CDR3 is 14 amino acids long. Germline assignment: CDR1 SQVTM and CDR2 ANQGSEA. The CDR3 spells CNKTSGTALYGYTF. The DNA for the CDR3 is TGCAACAAAACTTCCGGGACAGCCCTCTATGGCTACACCTTC.

This chain links TRBV12-5 with TRBJ2-5; 7 nucleotides align to TRBD2. Germline-derived CDR1 and CDR2 are LGHNT and FRNRAP. Trimming at V came to 2 bases and at J to 1 base, leaving 7 bases not matched to a gene. The length of the CDR3 is 16 residues. The CDR3 bases are TGTGCTAGTGGTTTGAGACTAGCTGCTAGCCAAGAGACCCAGTACTTC. It specifies CASGLRLAASQETQYF.

The chain recombines TRBV30 with TRBJ1-1; D not certain. Germline CDR1 is GTSNPN and CDR2 is SVGIG (reference sequence). Trimming removed 2 bases from V and 7 bases from J, with 11 bases in between. The CDR3 loop spans 12 amino acids. The CDR3 region has the DNA TGTGCCTGGAGTTATGCAGGAGATGAAGCTTTCTTT. Protein sequence: CAWSYAGDEAFF.

The chain has TRBV5-1 and TRBJ2-1; D possibly uses TRBD1 or TRBD2 (6 bases each). CDR1 is SGHRS and CDR2 is YFSETQ in the germline V gene. Trimming pared 6 bases from V and 9 bases from J, leaving 22 bases between. The CDR3 totals 15 residues. The chain's CDR3 is CASNLGGQTGVEQFF. DNA of the CDR3: TGCGCCAGCAACCTCGGTGGACAGACGGGAGTTGAGCAGTTCTTC.

The table lists this clone with a few counts. This chain connects TRBV5-1 to TRBJ1-1; the D is unclear. The CDR3 runs to 13 residues. Per the germline V gene, CDR1 is SGHRS and CDR2 is YFSETQ. Trimming took 0 bases from V and 3 from J, leaving 6 bases between them. The CDR3 sequence is CASSLGADTEAFF. The CDR3, as DNA: TGCGCCAGCAGCTTGGGGGCGGACACTGAAGCTTTCTTT.

The rearrangement joins TRBV7-2 to TRBJ2-7; 9 bases line up with TRBD1. J lost 3 bases, V lost 5 bases, and 8 bases had no gene match. Germline loops: CDR1 SGHTA, CDR2 FQGNSA. The CDR3 loop spans 15 amino acids. CDR3 amino acids: CASSVSRDRVYEQYF. The CDR3 DNA sequence: TGTGCCAGCAGCGTAAGCCGGGACAGGGTCTACGAGCAGTACTTC.

The genes are TRBV28 and TRBJ2-4; TRBD2 agrees at 14 bases. J was trimmed by 3 bases and V by 6 bases; bases with no gene match: 13. From germline, CDR1 is MDHEN and CDR2 SYDVKM. CDR3 size: 19 residues. The CDR3 sequence: CASRPVTSGRARDKNIQYF. The CDR3 DNA reads as TGTGCCAGCAGACCGGTGACTAGCGGGAGGGCCCGGGACAAAAACATTCAGTACTTC.

The V gene is TRBV6-1, the J gene TRBJ1-1, with a possible D match to TRBD1 (6 bases). V gave up 2 bases and J gave up 6 bases, with 16 bases separating them. CDR1 and CDR2 (germline): MNHNS, SASEGT. The CDR3 loop spans 15 amino acids. The CDR3 protein is CASSELRGAVSEAFF. DNA for the CDR3: TGTGCCAGCAGTGAACTGAGGGGGGCTGTATCTGAAGCTTTCTTT.

This rearrangement joins TRBV5-5 to TRBJ2-7; D is possibly TRBD1 or TRBD2 (5 bases each). The CDR3 has 15 residues. The germline V gene encodes CDR1 SGHKS and CDR2 YYEKEE (reference sequence). V was cut by 3 bases and J by 1 base, with 14 bases left in between. The CDR3 sequence is CASSYDPGGSYEQYF. As DNA, the CDR3 is TGTGCCAGCAGCTACGACCCTGGGGGTTCCTACGAGCAGTACTTC.

This rearrangement joins TRBV5-4 to TRBJ2-5; TRBD2 matches 9 bases. Germline lookup yields CDR1 SGHNT and CDR2 YYREEE (reference sequence). V lost 2 bases and J lost 5; bases outside the gene matches: 7. This CDR3 is built from 15 residues. CDR3 in DNA: TGTGCCAGCAGCTTACCTAGCGGGGTGGGGGAGACCCAGTACTTC. It translates to CASSLPSGVGETQYF.

On this clone: A junction boundary mismatches the germline segment, possibly from a read error. The genes are TRBV2 and TRBJ2-1; TRBD1 matches at 10 bases. Germline V CDR1 and CDR2: SNHLY, FYNNEI. The length of the CDR3 is 12 residues. The CDR3 sequence is CASSQMGQGMVF. The CDR3 region has the DNA TGTGCCAGCAGTCAAATGGGACAGGGGATGGTCTTC.

In DNA form, the CDR3 reads TGTGCCAGCAGCTTGCTACAGCGTCAGACCCAGTACTTC. Translation gives CASSLLQRQTQYF. V is TRBV7-2 and J is TRBJ2-5; no clear D. Trimming left V 3 bases short and J 6 bases short, with 11 bases between. The CDR3 has 13 amino acids. Germline assignment: CDR1 SGHTA and CDR2 FQGNSA.

The chain carries TRBV7-2 and TRBJ1-1; D is unresolved. Germline lookup yields CDR1 SGHTA and CDR2 FQGNSA. V was cut by 2 bases and J by 2 bases, with 6 bases left in between. The CDR3 has 13 amino acids. Written as DNA, the CDR3 is TGTGCCAGCAGCTTATGGTCTAACACTGAAGCTTTCTTT. Residues: CASSLWSNTEAFF.

V usage is TRBV2 and J usage is TRBJ2-1; 8 bases are shared with TRBD2. This CDR3 has 14 amino acids. In germline, CDR1 is SNHLY, CDR2 FYNNEI. The V gene end was trimmed by 6 bases and the J gene end by 6 bases; junction bases not matched to a gene: 7. This CDR3 reads CASSQGTRGNEQFF. CDR3 in DNA: TGTGCCAGCAGCCAGGGGACTAGGGGCAATGAGCAGTTCTTC.

This clone was observed a handful of times. The chain has TRBV2 and TRBJ1-6; D is possibly TRBD1 (6 bases). The V gene lost 6 bases and the J gene lost 10 bases, with 22 bases spanning the gap. This CDR3 spans 16 amino acids. Germline V gene lookup returns CDR1 SNHLY and CDR2 FYNNEI. The CDR3 DNA sequence: TGTGCCAGCAGCGAAAGATCTGGCGCTGGGGGCTCACCCCTCCACTTT. It encodes CASSERSGAGGSPLHF.

This clone was detected only a few times. The chain recombines TRBV5-4 with TRBJ1-1, with a weak D call TRBD1 (6 bases). CDR1 is SGHNT and CDR2 is YYREEE in the germline V gene (reference sequence). There are 14 residues in the CDR3. The V gene lost 0 bases and the J gene lost 4 bases, with 10 bases spanning the gap. The CDR3 sequence is CASSLGGAGTEAFF. CDR3 in DNA: TGTGCCAGCAGCTTGGGGGGGGCTGGCACTGAAGCTTTCTTT.

The V call is TRBV7-3, the J call TRBJ1-3; possibly TRBD1 for D (5 bases). CDR3 size: 16 residues. Trimming took 2 bases from V and 0 from J, leaving 11 bases between them. From germline, CDR1 is SGHTA and CDR2 FQGTGA. The CDR3 coding sequence is TGTGCCAGCAGCTTAGGGGGTTGGAGCTCTGGAAACACCATATATTTT. Its protein is CASSLGGWSSGNTIYF.

This clone appeared a single time. The chain employs TRBV20-1 and TRBJ2-7; D not certain. Germline CDR1 and CDR2: DFQATT and SNEGSKA (reference sequence). With 4 bases removed from V and 3 bases from J, the gap between germline ends came to 4 bases. This CDR3 comprises 10 residues. In DNA form, the CDR3 reads TGCAGTGCTAAAAACTACGAGCAGTACTTC. The encoded protein is CSAKNYEQYF.

The chain is built from TRBV19 and TRBJ1-2, with a possible D match to TRBD1 (6 bases). V was trimmed by 6 bases and J by 3 bases, leaving 14 bases between them. This CDR3 comprises 14 residues. Germline CDR1 LNHDA, CDR2 SQIVND (reference sequence). The CDR3 sequence is CASRRGGMDYGYTF. In DNA, the CDR3 is TGTGCCAGTAGGCGTGGGGGCATGGACTATGGCTACACCTTC.

The V and J genes are TRBV5-1 and TRBJ1-1; the D is unclear. The V end lost 4 bases, the J end lost 1 base, and 14 bases lay between the germline ends. The CDR3 runs 15 residues. Germline V gene lookup returns CDR1 SGHRS and CDR2 YFSETQ. The CDR3 spells CASSPMNLQNTEAFF. CDR3 DNA sequence: TGCGCCAGCAGCCCAATGAACCTTCAGAACACTGAAGCTTTCTTT.

This rearrangement joins TRBV27 to TRBJ2-1; D remains ambiguous. Germline V gene data show CDR1 as MNHEY and CDR2 as SMNVEV (reference sequence). Trimming cost V 2 bases and J 8 bases, with 16 bases left between them. This CDR3 comprises 15 residues. CDR3 amino acids: CASSLQAGRVHEQFF. CDR3 coding DNA: TGTGCCAGCAGTTTACAAGCCGGCAGAGTCCATGAGCAGTTCTTC.

The rearrangement joins TRBV6-1 to TRBJ1-5; D is undetermined. The CDR3 is made up of 14 amino acids. Deletions cut 6 bases from V and 0 bases from J, with 9 bases between. Germline V gene lookup returns CDR1 MNHNS and CDR2 SASEGT. The CDR3, as DNA: TGTGCCAGCAGGGAGGGCTATAGCAATCAGCCCCAGCATTTT. It is translated as CASREGYSNQPQHF.

The genes are TRBV5-5 and TRBJ1-1, with D unclear. CDR1 is SGHKS, CDR2 YYEKEE, per germline (reference sequence). This CDR3 is built from 15 residues. The V end lost 7 bases, the J end lost 6 bases, and 22 bases lay between the germline ends. This chain's CDR3 is CASSPLRPGGPEAFF. In DNA, the CDR3 is TGTGCCAGCTCGCCCCTCCGGCCAGGCGGTCCTGAAGCTTTCTTT.

The chain has TRBV20-1 and TRBJ2-1; D unresolved. Between the trimmed V and J ends, which lost 6 bases and 4 bases, there was a span of 7 bases. This CDR3 is 11 amino acids long. The germline V gene encodes CDR1 DFQATT and CDR2 SNEGSKA (reference sequence). The CDR3 DNA sequence: TGCAGTGCGGTGGTATACAATGAGCAGTTCTTC. Protein sequence: CSAVVYNEQFF.